The 21 T cell receptor beta chains reported below all come from one sample, sequenced in a study of blood T cell repertoires in COVID-19 (TCRdb year 2020). The library was made by the immunoSEQ multiplex PCR assay. Drawn from immuneACCESS, this table holds only the in-frame rearrangements with V and J called that TCRdb kept. Clones are partly lost; checked studies trace under half to an unresolved V gene and leave the rest unexplained. Within this sample are 200,000 to 300,000 clones, with just under 90% of them counted one time only. The ten largest clones represent 0.85% to 0.95% of the sample. The sample comprised PBMCs or T cells enriched from blood (not recorded which). These receptor sequences come from a man in his fifties who had been exposed to COVID-19.

The V call is TRBV9, the J call TRBJ1-5, with TRBD1 matching 8 bases. There are 16 residues in the CDR3. V was pared by 4 bases and J by 0 bases, with 6 bases of the junction left unmatched. Germline assignment: CDR1 SGDLS and CDR2 YYNGEE. CDR3: CASSPGGRYSNQPQHF. The CDR3 DNA follows: TGTGCCAGCAGCCCAGGGGGCAGGTATAGCAATCAGCCCCAGCATTTT.

J is TRBJ1-2 and V is TRBV4-2; D is undetermined. Germline V gene lookup returns CDR1 LGHNA and CDR2 YNFKEQ. The germline V and J ends were trimmed by 0 bases and 0 bases, with 8 bases remaining between them. This CDR3 has 15 amino acids. DNA for the CDR3: TGTGCCAGCAGCCAAGACAGGCCCGCTAACTATGGCTACACCTTC. Translating it yields CASSQDRPANYGYTF.

The chain combines TRBV6-5 with TRBJ2-1; D is possibly TRBD2 (5 bases). The germline V and J ends were trimmed by 6 bases and 4 bases, with 10 bases remaining between them. The CDR3 sequence is 13 residues long. Germline values: CDR1 MNHEY, CDR2 SVGAGI. DNA of the CDR3: TGTGCCAGCAGGGGAGTCATATACAATGAGCAGTTCTTC. As protein: CASRGVIYNEQFF.

This sequence joins TRBV5-4 and TRBJ1-4; 11 bases are shared with TRBD1. CDR3 size: 15 residues. Germline V gives CDR1 SGHNT, CDR2 YYREEE (reference sequence). Trimming at V came to 4 bases and at J to 6 bases, leaving 5 bases not matched to a gene. CDR3 region: CASSAGGQGDEKLFF. In DNA form, the CDR3 reads TGTGCCAGCAGCGCCGGGGGACAGGGGGATGAAAAACTGTTTTTT. Combining the CDR3 with reference TRBV5-4 and TRBJ1-4 gives the whole variable domain ETGVTQSPTHLIKTRGQQVTLRCSSQSGHNTVSWYQQALGQGPQFIFQYYREEENGRGNFPPRFSGLQFPNYSSELNVNALELDDSALYLCASSAGGQGDEKLFFGSGTQLSVL.

This chain's CDR3 is CASSGSGSGGTDTQYF. CDR3 in DNA: TGTGCCAGCAGCGGGAGCGGGAGTGGGGGCACAGATACGCAGTATTTT. The V call is TRBV9, the J call TRBJ2-3, with 8 nucleotides matching TRBD2. This CDR3 has 16 residues. Losses at the gene ends were 3 bases for V and 1 base for J; bases not matched to a gene: 7. Germline V gene sequence: CDR1 SGDLS, CDR2 YYNGEE.

This chain uses TRBV9 with TRBJ1-1, with D possibly matching TRBD1 (5 bases). V shed 4 bases and J shed 1 base, with 8 bases lying between them. The CDR3 runs to 13 residues. Germline-derived CDR1 and CDR2 are SGDLS and YYNGEE. This CDR3 is CASSPQGNTEAFF. The DNA of the CDR3 is TGTGCCAGCAGCCCCCAGGGGAACACTGAAGCTTTCTTT.

V and J are TRBV19 and TRBJ1-1, with 7 nucleotides matching TRBD1. The J segment lost 3 bases and the V segment lost 1 base, leaving 2 bases of the junction unmatched. The CDR3 extends over 14 amino acids. CDR1 and CDR2 from the germline V gene are LNHDA and SQIVND (reference sequence). The CDR3 coding sequence is TGTGCCAGTAGTATAGGAGGACAGGACACTGAAGCTTTCTTT. As protein: CASSIGGQDTEAFF.

This sequence joins TRBV3-1 (or the pseudogene TRBV3-2) and TRBJ1-2, with TRBD1 identical over 10 bases. Germline-derived CDR1 and CDR2 are LGHDT and YNNKEL (reference sequence). J lost 0 bases, V lost 5 bases, and 6 bases had no gene match. The length of the CDR3 is 16 residues. The CDR3, as DNA: TGTGCCAGCAGCAGACAGGGGGCGTCGGCTAACTATGGCTACACCTTC. It encodes CASSRQGASANYGYTF.

Points on this clone: The same CDR3 is also encoded by other DNA sequences in this sample. The gene calls are TRBV5-1 and TRBJ2-1; no clear D gene. The germline V gene encodes CDR1 SGHRS and CDR2 YFSETQ. Between the trimmed V and J ends, which lost 0 bases and 6 bases, there was a span of 10 bases. This CDR3 comprises 14 residues. The CDR3 sequence is CASSLGLAANEQFF. CDR3 DNA: TGCGCCAGCAGCTTGGGACTTGCCGCCAATGAGCAGTTCTTC.

The chain carries TRBV19 and TRBJ1-1; 7 positions match TRBD1. The germline V gene encodes CDR1 LNHDA and CDR2 SQIVND (reference sequence). V lost 5 bases to trimming and J lost 1 base; unmatched junction nucleotides: 4. The length of the CDR3 is 14 residues. DNA for the CDR3: TGTGCCAGTAGTTCGGGACAGCCGAACACTGAAGCTTTCTTT. Amino acid sequence: CASSSGQPNTEAFF.

The V and J genes are TRBV11-2 and TRBJ2-7, with D perhaps matching TRBD2 (6 bases). Looked up from germline, CDR1 is SGHAT and CDR2 is FQNNGV. V lost 1 base and J lost 1, with 8 bases in between. The CDR3 totals 14 residues. This chain's CDR3 is CASSLGGLSYEQYF. CDR3 bases: TGTGCCAGCAGCTTAGGGGGACTGTCCTACGAGCAGTACTTC.

The V and J genes are TRBV28 and TRBJ2-7; TRBD1 matches 8 bases. The CDR3 consists of 14 residues. The ends lost 6 bases at V and 3 bases at J; junction bases unmatched: 7. Germline assignment: CDR1 MDHEN and CDR2 SYDVKM. Written as DNA, the CDR3 is TGTGCCAGCAGCCCCGGGACAGGATTCTACGAGCAGTACGTC. Its protein product is CASSPGTGFYEQYV.

The chain combines TRBV18 with TRBJ1-4; D is uncertain. Germline CDR1 and CDR2: KGHSH and LQKENI. Trimming took off 3 bases at V and 4 bases at J, with 15 bases between the two ends. The CDR3 is 16 residues long. CDR3 nucleotide sequence: TGTGCCAGCTCACCCTACGCGGTCGGCCATAATGAAAAACTGTTTTTT. Translated: CASSPYAVGHNEKLFF.

This chain links TRBV14 with TRBJ2-2; a weak D match, TRBD1 (6 bases). The CDR3 runs to 17 residues. Between the trimmed V and J ends, which lost 4 bases and 1 base, there was a span of 16 bases. Germline values: CDR1 SGHDN, CDR2 FVKESK. The DNA for the CDR3 is TGTGCCAGCAGCCCCTTGGGCAGGGGACGGAACACCGGGGAGCTGTTTTTT. This translates into CASSPLGRGRNTGELFF. The whole variable domain, remainder taken from reference TRBV14 and TRBJ2-2, is EAGVTQFPSHSVIEKGQTVTLRCDPISGHDNLYWYRRVMGKEIKFLLHFVKESKQDESGMPNNRFLAERTGGTYSTLKVQPAELEDSGVYFCASSPLGRGRNTGELFFGEGSRLTVL.

The CDR3 sequence: CASSVEGTGGYSYNEQFF. The CDR3 DNA follows: TGTGCCAGCAGCGTAGAAGGGACAGGGGGATACTCCTACAATGAGCAGTTCTTC. V usage is TRBV9 and J usage is TRBJ2-1; 11 bases fit TRBD1. The germline V gene has CDR1 SGDLS and CDR2 YYNGEE. The CDR3 is 18 amino acids. Losses at the gene ends were 0 bases for V and 0 bases for J; bases not matched to a gene: 5.

This chain joins TRBV25-1 and TRBJ2-1, with TRBD1 identical over 9 bases. This CDR3 is built from 17 residues. The V and J ends lost 3 bases and 4 bases, in that order; junction bases with no gene match: 10. Germline V gene sequence: CDR1 MGHDK, CDR2 SYGVNS. The CDR3 loop is CASSDHTGTGKYNEQFF. The CDR3 DNA follows: TGTGCCAGCAGTGATCACACCGGGACAGGGAAGTACAATGAGCAGTTCTTC. Based on the CDR3 plus reference TRBV25-1 and TRBJ2-1, the full variable domain is EADIYQTPRYLVIGTGKKITLECSQTMGHDKMYWYQQDPGMELHLIHYSYGVNSTEKGDLSSESTVSRIRTEHFPLTLESARPSHTSQYLCASSDHTGTGKYNEQFFGPGTRLTVL.

The rearrangement uses TRBV19 and TRBJ2-7; the match to TRBD1 covers 9 bases. From germline, CDR1 is LNHDA and CDR2 SQIVND (reference sequence). The CDR3 loop spans 12 amino acids. V trimming: 6 bases; J trimming: 6 bases; junction bases outside the gene matches: 3. CDR3: CASSRTGAEQYF. The CDR3 nucleotides are TGTGCCAGTAGCCGGACAGGGGCCGAGCAGTACTTC.

This rearrangement joins TRBV5-6 to TRBJ2-7; tentative D call: TRBD1 (6 bases). Germline CDR1 reads SGHDT; CDR2 reads YYEEEE. With 2 bases removed from V and 3 bases from J, the gap between germline ends came to 18 bases. CDR3 length: 16 amino acids. CDR3 region: CASSFIRPGTFYEQYF. The CDR3 DNA reads as TGTGCCAGCAGCTTCATAAGGCCCGGGACATTCTACGAGCAGTACTTC.

The chain recombines TRBV7-6 with TRBJ2-1, with 12 bases aligning to TRBD2. CDR3 length: 17 residues. J lost 7 bases, V lost 0 bases, and 7 bases had no gene match. Germline V gene sequence: CDR1 SGHVS, CDR2 FNYEAQ. The CDR3 DNA is TGTGCCAGCAGCTTAGCGCCCGCTAGCGGGGGGGAGAATGAGCAGTTCTTC. This sequence encodes CASSLAPASGGENEQFF.

The V gene is TRBV6-6, the J gene TRBJ2-7, with D perhaps matching TRBD1 (5 bases). From germline, CDR1 is MNHNY and CDR2 SVGAGI (reference sequence). Trimming took off 6 bases at V and 4 bases at J, with 13 bases between the two ends. This CDR3 spans 13 amino acids. CDR3 sequence reads: CASSPLTGYEQYF. In nucleotides, the CDR3 is TGTGCCAGCAGCCCACTCACAGGATACGAGCAGTACTTC.

The genes are TRBV19 and TRBJ2-7, with 10 bases identical to TRBD2. Trimming at V came to 3 bases and at J to 4 bases, leaving 6 bases not matched to a gene. This CDR3 has 15 amino acids. CDR1 is LNHDA and CDR2 is SQIVND in the germline V gene (reference sequence). Here the CDR3 reads CASSIRLAGVYEQYV. The CDR3 nucleotides read TGTGCCAGTAGTATTCGGCTAGCGGGAGTTTACGAGCAGTACGTC.